What follows are 30 T cell receptor beta chains derived from one specimen sequenced in a study of radiotherapy plus CTLA-4 blockade in lung cancer. Profiling relied on immunoSEQ multiplex PCR, and the TCRdb table lists in-frame clones only, not all of them. There are under 90,000 clones in the sample; roughly 78% occur only once, and about an eighth lies in the top ten. Here the sequenced sample was peripheral blood, taken from a patient treated with radiotherapy plus ipilimumab. Source of these receptors: a human donor with non-small cell lung cancer that progressed on radiotherapy plus ipilimumab.

The rearrangement links TRBV27 to TRBJ1-2; the D gene is possibly TRBD1 (5 bases). The CDR3 extends over 13 amino acids. From germline, CDR1 is MNHEY and CDR2 SMNVEV (reference sequence). V lost 5 bases, J lost 4 bases, and 11 bases lay in between. The DNA of the CDR3 is TGTGCCAGCAGTCCGGGACTGGTCTATGGCTACACCTTC. Protein product: CASSPGLVYGYTF.

This clone has only one observation. This sequence joins TRBV5-1 and TRBJ2-1; D perhaps matches TRBD1 (6 bases). Trimming removed 0 bases at V and 10 bases at J, with 17 bases between. The germline V gene encodes CDR1 SGHRS and CDR2 YFSETQ. This CDR3 has 15 amino acids. In DNA, the CDR3 is TGCGCCAGCAGCTTGGGACAGGTTACCGCTTCCGAGCAGTTCTTC. It codes for CASSLGQVTASEQFF.

This clone has just a few counts. V usage is TRBV19 and J usage is TRBJ2-3, with a weak D call TRBD2 (7 bases). CDR3 size: 15 residues. V lost 5 bases and J lost 0, with 12 bases in between. CDR1 and CDR2 from the germline V gene are LNHDA and SQIVND (reference sequence). For the CDR3, the DNA is TGTGCCAGTAGTTGGGGGGGACACAGCACAGATACGCAGTATTTT. Protein product: CASSWGGHSTDTQYF. The full variable domain, rest sourced from reference TRBV19 and TRBJ2-3, is DGGITQSPKYLFRKEGQNVTLSCEQNLNHDAMYWYRQDPGQGLRLIYYSQIVNDFQKGDIAEGYSVSREKKESFPLTVTSAQKNPTAFYLCASSWGGHSTDTQYFGPGTRLTVL.

V is TRBV2 and J is TRBJ1-4; the D gene is possibly TRBD1 (5 bases). There are 13 residues in the CDR3. The V and J ends lost 4 bases and 5 bases respectively, with 8 bases between them. From germline, CDR1 is SNHLY and CDR2 FYNNEI. CDR3 coding DNA: TGTGCCAGCAGTGTGGGGCAGAATGAAAAACTGTTTTTT. This translates into CASSVGQNEKLFF.

This chain uses TRBV5-1 with TRBJ2-6; D perhaps matches TRBD2 (6 bases). Germline loops: CDR1 SGHRS, CDR2 YFSETQ. The CDR3 contains 16 residues. Trimming took 1 base from V and 0 from J, leaving 8 bases between them. Here the CDR3 reads CASSLNGGSGANVLTF. Written as DNA, the CDR3 is TGCGCCAGCAGCTTGAACGGGGGCTCTGGGGCCAACGTCCTGACTTTC.

The genes are TRBV5-6 and TRBJ2-3, with D possibly called TRBD1 or TRBD2 (5 bases each). Germline CDR1 is SGHDT and CDR2 is YYEEEE. The V and J ends lost 1 base and 4 bases respectively, with 7 bases between them. The CDR3 runs 13 residues. CDR3 protein: CASSLWGSDTQYF. CDR3 in DNA: TGTGCCAGCAGCTTGTGGGGGTCAGATACGCAGTATTTT.

The chain carries TRBV6-1 and TRBJ2-5; the D gene is possibly TRBD2 (6 bases). This CDR3 has 13 residues. V lost 4 bases to trimming and J lost 1 base, with 7 bases between them. Per germline, CDR1 MNHNS and CDR2 SASEGT. The CDR3 DNA sequence: TGTGCCAGCAGTGGGGGACTCCAAGAGACCCAGTACTTC. Translating it yields CASSGGLQETQYF.

The chain is built from TRBV5-4 and TRBJ2-7, with a weak D call TRBD1 (6 bases). Germline loops: CDR1 SGHNT, CDR2 YYREEE (reference sequence). This CDR3 spans 13 amino acids. The V and J ends lost 0 bases and 5 bases respectively, with 9 bases between them. CDR3 nucleotides: TGTGCCAGCAGCTTGGACAGGGCGGACGAGCAGTACTTC. Translated: CASSLDRADEQYF.

This chain uses TRBV27 with TRBJ2-6; no clear D gene. Germline CDR1 reads MNHEY; CDR2 reads SMNVEV (reference sequence). V lost 5 bases and J 1 base, leaving 15 bases between the germline ends. The CDR3 covers 17 residues. The CDR3 DNA is TGTGCCAGCAGTCGCAAGGAAGGGCTGTCTGGGGCCAACGTCCTGACTTTC. It codes for CASSRKEGLSGANVLTF.

The genes are TRBV4-2 and TRBJ2-5; perhaps TRBD2 as D (5 bases). Deletions cut 1 base from V and 5 bases from J, with 17 bases between. Germline loops: CDR1 LGHNA, CDR2 YNFKEQ. CDR3 length: 16 amino acids. In nucleotides, the CDR3 is TGTGCCAGCAGCCAAGTCGCGCCGGGATCTGATGAGACCCAGTACTTC. It specifies CASSQVAPGSDETQYF.

The rearrangement links TRBV4-3 to TRBJ2-2, with 7 bases lining up with TRBD1. The ends lost 4 bases at V and 5 bases at J; junction bases unmatched: 7. CDR3 size: 15 residues. Germline-derived CDR1 and CDR2 are LGHNA and YSLEER. The CDR3 loop reads CASSRGTVGTGELFF. CDR3 sequence (DNA): TGCGCCAGCAGCCGAGGGACAGTGGGTACCGGGGAGCTGTTTTTT.

The V call is TRBV7-8, the J call TRBJ2-7; D is perhaps TRBD1 (6 bases). CDR3 length equals 13 residues. V shed 3 bases and J shed 7 bases, with 13 bases lying between them. In germline, CDR1 is SGHVS, CDR2 FQNEAQ. The CDR3 DNA follows: TGTGCCAGCAGCTTTGACAGGCCCTCGGAGCAGTACTTC. It is translated as CASSFDRPSEQYF.

This clone was found once. The J gene is TRBJ1-5, the V gene TRBV19, with TRBD1 as a possible D gene (5 bases). The V end was cut by 4 bases, the J end by 0 bases, with 16 bases between. This CDR3 spans 17 amino acids. Germline CDR1 and CDR2: LNHDA and SQIVND (reference sequence). The CDR3, as DNA: TGTGCCAGTAGTACGACACTAAGGGGTAATAGCAATCAGCCCCAGCATTTT. Its translation is CASSTTLRGNSNQPQHF. Filled out from reference TRBV19 and TRBJ1-5, the complete variable domain reads DGGITQSPKYLFRKEGQNVTLSCEQNLNHDAMYWYRQDPGQGLRLIYYSQIVNDFQKGDIAEGYSVSREKKESFPLTVTSAQKNPTAFYLCASSTTLRGNSNQPQHFGDGTRLSIL.

The genes are TRBV28 and TRBJ2-1; D might be TRBD2 (6 bases). The CDR3 sequence is 18 residues long. Germline loops: CDR1 MDHEN, CDR2 SYDVKM. Trimming left V 5 bases short and J 0 bases short, with 20 bases between. Here the CDR3 reads CASSPFVGSGSSYNEQFF. CDR3 nucleotide sequence: TGTGCCAGCAGTCCCTTCGTAGGTAGCGGTAGCTCCTACAATGAGCAGTTCTTC.

The rearrangement joins TRBV19 to TRBJ1-2, with D unclear. The V gene lost 6 bases and the J gene lost 1 base, with 15 bases spanning the gap. The CDR3 runs to 15 residues. CDR1 and CDR2 from the germline V gene are LNHDA and SQIVND (reference sequence). This CDR3 reads CASRGLSTINYGYTF. CDR3 DNA sequence: TGTGCCAGTAGGGGCCTTTCCACCATTAACTATGGCTACACCTTC. The full variable domain, its missing parts supplied by reference TRBV19 and TRBJ1-2, is DGGITQSPKYLFRKEGQNVTLSCEQNLNHDAMYWYRQDPGQGLRLIYYSQIVNDFQKGDIAEGYSVSREKKESFPLTVTSAQKNPTAFYLCASRGLSTINYGYTFGSGTRLTVV.

This clone came up a few times. This chain joins TRBV19 and TRBJ2-7, with D possibly being TRBD1 (6 bases). CDR3 length: 13 amino acids. Germline V gene data show CDR1 as LNHDA and CDR2 as SQIVND (reference sequence). Between the trimmed V and J ends, which lost 6 bases and 5 bases, there was a span of 14 bases. The chain's CDR3 is CASSRQAMHEQYF. The CDR3 bases are TGTGCCAGTAGCAGACAGGCGATGCACGAGCAGTACTTC.

This clone was detected a few times. This chain connects TRBV6-5 to TRBJ1-2; D is perhaps TRBD1 (6 bases). Germline V gene lookup returns CDR1 MNHEY and CDR2 SVGAGI. Trimming pared 5 bases from V and 4 bases from J, leaving 11 bases between. This CDR3 is built from 13 residues. CDR3 sequence reads: CASSRGQGYGYTF. For the CDR3, the DNA is TGTGCCAGCAGTCGGGGGCAGGGCTATGGCTACACCTTC.

J is TRBJ1-4 and V is TRBV28; possible D gene TRBD1, 5 bases. Trimming pared 4 bases from V and 5 bases from J, leaving 14 bases between. Looked up from germline, CDR1 is MDHEN and CDR2 is SYDVKM. There are 15 residues in the CDR3. The CDR3 coding sequence is TGTGCCAGCAGTTCCGGGGGAACGACGAATGAAAAACTGTTTTTT. Protein product: CASSSGGTTNEKLFF.

The chain employs TRBV6-5 and TRBJ2-2, with D perhaps matching TRBD2 (5 bases). Trimming removed 8 bases at V and 3 bases at J, with 7 bases between. The V gene's germline CDR1 is MNHEY and CDR2 SVGAGI. CDR3 size: 12 residues. This chain's CDR3 is CASLRDTGELFF. CDR3 nucleotide sequence: TGTGCCAGCCTGCGGGACACCGGGGAGCTGTTTTTT.

V is TRBV7-2 and J is TRBJ1-1; D is unresolved. CDR3 length equals 13 residues. The V gene's germline CDR1 is SGHTA and CDR2 FQGNSA. Trimming pared 5 bases from V and 1 base from J, leaving 8 bases between. The CDR3 DNA follows: TGTGCCAGCAGCCCTAGGCAGAACACTGAAGCTTTCTTT. This gives the protein CASSPRQNTEAFF.

This clone is medium-sized by share. This rearrangement joins TRBV28 to TRBJ2-7; possibly TRBD1 or TRBD2 for D (5 bases each). Germline V lookup: CDR1 MDHEN, CDR2 SYDVKM. V dropped 2 bases and J dropped 7 bases, with 12 bases sitting between them. The CDR3 loop spans 13 amino acids. Here the CDR3 reads CASSLGTHYEQYF. The CDR3 region has the DNA TGTGCCAGCAGTTTAGGGACCCACTATGAGCAGTACTTC.

The CDR3 is CASSARVVVNQSRANVLTF. The CDR3 bases are TGTGCCAGCAGCGCACGAGTGGTCGTTAACCAAAGTCGGGCCAACGTCCTGACTTTC. The rearrangement joins TRBV16 to TRBJ2-6; D not resolved. The CDR3 length is 19 residues. CDR1 and CDR2 (germline): KGHSY, FQNENV. The V gene lost 5 bases and the J gene lost 5 bases, with 25 bases spanning the gap. Filled out from reference TRBV16 and TRBJ2-6, the complete variable domain reads GEEVAQTPKHLVRGEGQKAKLYCAPIKGHSYVFWYQQVLKNEFKFLISFQNENVFDETGMPKERFSAKCLPNSPCSLEIQATKLEDSAVYFCASSARVVVNQSRANVLTFGAGSRLTVL.

The gene calls are TRBV28 and TRBJ2-1; D tentatively fits TRBD1 or TRBD2 (7 bases each). The germline V gene has CDR1 MDHEN and CDR2 SYDVKM. The ends were cut back, 7 bases at V and 3 bases at J, with 19 bases in the middle. CDR3 length equals 16 residues. CDR3 loop: CASTPGGAGLYNEQFF. CDR3 nucleotides: TGTGCCAGCACCCCAGGGGGGGCAGGCCTCTACAATGAGCAGTTCTTC.

This clone was seen only a few times. This chain links TRBV6-1 with TRBJ1-5; tentatively, D is TRBD1 (6 bases). Trimming removed 3 bases at V and 6 bases at J, with 6 bases between. Germline V CDR1 and CDR2: MNHNS, SASEGT. The CDR3 has 12 residues. The CDR3: CASSDRGQPQHF. The DNA of the CDR3 is TGTGCCAGCAGTGACAGGGGTCAGCCCCAGCATTTT.

The rearrangement joins TRBV18 to TRBJ1-2; no clear D gene. The CDR3 extends over 13 amino acids. CDR1 and CDR2 from the germline V gene are KGHSH and LQKENI. Trimming shortened V by 1 base and J by 7 bases, and 10 bases separated the two germline ends. The CDR3 nucleotides read TGTGCCAGCTCACCACAAAGTGCCCCTGGCTACACCTTC. Its translation: CASSPQSAPGYTF. Variable domain in full (rest from reference TRBV18 and TRBJ1-2): NAGVMQNPRHLVRRRGQEARLRCSPMKGHSHVYWYRQLPEEGLKFMVYLQKENIIDESGMPKERFSAEFPKEGPSILRIQQVVRGDSAAYFCASSPQSAPGYTFGSGTRLTVV.

This clone was detected only once. This chain connects TRBV7-2 to TRBJ2-5; weak D call: TRBD2 (7 bases). Trimming left V 5 bases short and J 5 bases short, with 15 bases between. Germline loops: CDR1 SGHTA, CDR2 FQGNSA. The CDR3 consists of 14 residues. The CDR3, as DNA: TGTGCCAGCAGCCTGGGGGGGGCGTTCGAGACCCAGTACTTC. It yields the protein CASSLGGAFETQYF.

This clone turned up a few times. The chain recombines TRBV6-6 with TRBJ2-3, with a weak D call TRBD1 (6 bases). Trimming took off 6 bases at V and 3 bases at J, with 7 bases between the two ends. Germline CDR1 is MNHNY and CDR2 is SVGAGI (reference sequence). There are 12 residues in the CDR3. CDR3 sequence reads: CASRRGTDTQYF. The CDR3 DNA follows: TGTGCCAGCAGGAGGGGGACAGATACGCAGTATTTT.

A few counts support this clone. The V gene is TRBV11-1, the J gene TRBJ2-7, with TRBD1 identical over 9 bases. V was pared by 8 bases and J by 4 bases, with 6 bases of the junction left unmatched. The V gene's germline CDR1 is SGHAT and CDR2 FQDESV (reference sequence). This CDR3 spans 13 amino acids. The CDR3: CASGPGQGYEQYF. CDR3 coding DNA: TGTGCCAGCGGTCCGGGACAGGGTTACGAGCAGTACTTC. Full variable domain (remainder filled in from reference TRBV11-1 and TRBJ2-7): EAEVAQSPRYKITEKSQAVAFWCDPISGHATLYWYRQILGQGPELLVQFQDESVVDDSQLPKDRFSAERLKGVDSTLKIQPAELGDSAMYLCASGPGQGYEQYFGPGTRLTVT.

About this clone itself: One end of the junction fails to match germline, which may point to a read error. The chain couples TRBV27 to TRBJ2-2; D perhaps matches TRBD1 (5 bases). CDR1 MNHEY and CDR2 SMNVEV come from the germline V gene (reference sequence). The CDR3 contains 15 residues. In DNA form, the CDR3 reads TGTGCCAGCAGTTTAAGAGCAGGGAACATCGGGGAGCTGTTTTTT. Its translation is CASSLRAGNIGELFF.

The chain has TRBV19 and TRBJ1-5; TRBD1 matches at 8 bases. The CDR3 consists of 14 residues. V lost 3 bases and J lost 7; bases outside the gene matches: 5. Germline loops: CDR1 LNHDA, CDR2 SQIVND (reference sequence). In nucleotides, the CDR3 is TGTGCCAGTAGTATCGGACAGGGAGTACAGCCCCAGCATTTT. Amino acids: CASSIGQGVQPQHF.